The 7 T cell receptor beta chains reported below all come from one sample, sequenced in a study of beta chain features in type 1 diabetes. Regarding the study as a whole: Within each of all four CD4+ subsets, Type 1 diabetes patients had TCRB CDR3s that were moderately but significantly shorter.

Reverse transcribing all isolated RNA meant expressed TCRB transcripts were sequenced. Some clones are missing from TCRdb's copy, which holds only in-frame ones; the method was immunoSEQ multiplex PCR. The sample has roughly 50,000 clones, around 45% seen once. The antigens these receptors bind are not known. The sample comprised Tregs from blood. The receptors come from a man younger than 40 with type 1 diabetes.

This clone was found a few times. The J gene is TRBJ2-7, the V gene TRBV7-2, with D maybe TRBD2 (5 bases). The V and J ends lost 5 bases and 3 bases respectively, with 11 bases between them. Germline V gene sequence: CDR1 SGHTA, CDR2 FQGNSA. The CDR3 length is 13 residues. In nucleotides, the CDR3 is TGTGCCAGCAGCATGAGACGGGGCTACGAGCAGTACTTC. It encodes CASSMRRGYEQYF.

This clone is a singleton in its sample. The chain is built from TRBV11-2 and TRBJ2-3; 7 nucleotides line up with TRBD1. Losses at the gene ends were 6 bases for V and 14 bases for J; bases not matched to a gene: 8. Germline V gene lookup returns CDR1 SGHAT and CDR2 FQNNGV. The CDR3 has 11 amino acids. In DNA form, the CDR3 reads TGTGCCAGCAGTCAGGGGGATAGGCGGTATTTT. It specifies CASSQGDRRYF.

V is TRBV4-3 and J is TRBJ1-2; 9 bases fit TRBD1. CDR3 size: 16 residues. With V trimmed by 4 bases and J by 0 bases, 6 bases remained unmatched. Germline values: CDR1 LGHNA, CDR2 YSLEER. CDR3 amino acids: CASSPSRDRANYGYTF. As DNA, the CDR3 is TGCGCCAGCAGCCCCTCCCGGGACAGGGCTAACTATGGCTACACCTTC.

Here the CDR3 reads CASRMNTEAFF. The CDR3, as DNA: TGTGCCAGTCGTATGAACACTGAAGCTTTCTTT. The rearrangement uses TRBV6-1 and TRBJ1-1; D gene unclear. V shed 9 bases and J shed 0 bases, with 5 bases lying between them. This CDR3 comprises 11 residues. CDR1 MNHNS and CDR2 SASEGT come from the germline V gene.

The chain links TRBV28 to TRBJ1-4, with 7 bases matching TRBD1. V gave up 5 bases and J gave up 7 bases; unmatched junction bases: 7. The CDR3 consists of 14 residues. Per germline, CDR1 MDHEN and CDR2 SYDVKM. The CDR3 reads CASSETGFREKLFF. CDR3 DNA: TGTGCCAGCAGTGAGACAGGGTTTCGTGAAAAACTGTTTTTT.

This clone was seen a few times. The rearrangement uses TRBV7-8 and TRBJ2-1; 8 positions match TRBD2. In germline, CDR1 is SGHVS, CDR2 FQNEAQ. V shed 5 bases, J shed 8 bases, and the junction held 17 bases outside the gene matches. There are 17 residues in the CDR3. CDR3 sequence reads: CASSPRRRSGSLDEQFF. The CDR3 DNA is TGTGCCAGCAGCCCCCGGCGAAGGAGCGGGAGCCTCGATGAGCAGTTCTTC.

The table lists this clone with a count of one. The chain employs TRBV18 and TRBJ2-3, with 8 nucleotides matching TRBD2. J was trimmed by 5 bases and V by 0 bases; bases with no gene match: 10. Germline values: CDR1 KGHSH, CDR2 LQKENI. The CDR3 is made up of 17 amino acids. The CDR3 DNA reads TGTGCCAGCTCACCACCGGTCGGGAGGGCCTCTAAAGATACGCAGTATTTT. It specifies CASSPPVGRASKDTQYF.